The T cell receptor (beta chain) under discussion was sequenced for a study of CD8 T cells in Susac syndrome. Regarding the study as a whole: Clonal expansion did not appear in Susac syndrome CD4+ T cell repertoires. The study conceded that relatively few individuals underwent its TCR sequencing and HLA analysis.

Reverse transcription of roughly 0.45 to 1 ug RNA used random hexamers. Multiplex PCR with immunoSEQ amplified the TCR beta CDR3 across 54 Vbeta and 13 Jbeta. MiXCR, applied by TCRdb to the immunoSEQ multiplex PCR reads, yields one record per CDR3 protein. The sample lists over 140,000 distinct CDR3 sequences; about 95% were seen once. A word on this clonotype: Its antigen is still unknown.

V was cut by 1 base and J by 6 bases, with 10 bases left in between. This CDR3 comprises 13 residues. Per the germline V gene, CDR1 is DFQATT and CDR2 is SNEGSKA (reference sequence). The sequenced material came from CD4+ T cells from PBMCs. The receptor was isolated from a human donor with Susac syndrome. This sequence joins TRBV20-1 and TRBJ1-3, with D tentatively TRBD1 (5 bases). The CDR3 reads CSARVAGLNTIYF. DNA for the CDR3: TGCAGTGCTAGAGTAGCAGGGCTAAACACCATATATTTT.